Below are 31 T cell receptor beta chains sequenced from a single sample in a study of regulatory T cells in long-lasting Graves disease (dated by TCRdb to the early 2020s). Libraries came from multiplex PCR. The instrument given in TCRdb is Illumina HiSeq 4000. CDR3 regions were amplified by Arm-PCR with iRepertoire HTBI primers to construct TCR beta libraries. Using fastp trimming at Q25 and MiXCR clonotype assembly, TCRdb reanalyzed the public sequencing data and kept in-frame beta chains. One record per CDR3 amino acid sequence lists the most common genes and DNA. This sample has hundreds of thousands of distinct CDR3 sequences in its table, and 15% to 20% of those were observed once. 15% to 20% of the sample lies in the top ten. The time point label for this specimen denotes: newly diagnosed GD, antithyroid drugs for less than 3 months. For both TCR sequencing and RNA sequencing, RNA was extracted from PBMCs using TRIzol.

The same data also contributed to another study, on T cells in Graves' hyperthyroidism and ophthalmopathy.

The sequencing used peripheral blood mononuclear cells (PBMCs), collected at new diagnosis, from a patient treated with antithyroid drugs. The receptors derive from a woman in her twenties or thirties with Graves disease. Donor details come from another sample of the same person, matched by shared clones.

This clonotype was seen at least ten times. V usage is TRBV27 and J usage is TRBJ2-3; no clear D gene. Between the trimmed V and J ends, which lost 4 bases and 2 bases, there was a span of 13 bases. The CDR3 sequence is 15 residues long. CDR1 and CDR2 (germline): MNHEY, SMNVEV (reference sequence). The DNA of the CDR3 is TGTGCCAGCAGTTCCGCGAATGTTTACACAGATACGCAGTATTTT. This gives the protein CASSSANVYTDTQYF.

About this clonotype: A clone one base away is much larger, so this may be a read error. This sequence joins TRBV28 and TRBJ2-7; D unclear. Germline V lookup: CDR1 MDHEN, CDR2 SYDVKM. V was shortened by 6 bases and J by 3 bases, with 3 bases between the two germline ends. CDR3 size: 10 residues. The CDR3 bases are TGTGCCAGCAGGAGCTACGAGCAGTACTTC. Protein product: CASRSYEQYF.

Turning to this clonotype: A much larger clone differs from this one at a single base, so this may be a read error. V gene TRBV28 combines with J gene TRBJ2-7, with D perhaps matching TRBD2 (6 bases). CDR3 length: 14 amino acids. Germline lookup yields CDR1 MDHEN and CDR2 SYDVKM. CDR3 bases: TGTACCAGCAGTTCGCCCCTGACTAGTAACGAGCAGTACTTC. Its translation: CTSSSPLTSNEQYF.

At least ten counts were recorded for this clonotype. The chain joins TRBV6-1 to TRBJ2-3; 8 nucleotides line up with TRBD2. Germline lookup yields CDR1 MNHNS and CDR2 SASEGT. V gave up 8 bases and J gave up 10 bases; unmatched junction bases: 14. The CDR3 is made up of 14 amino acids. In nucleotides, the CDR3 is TGTGCCAGCCATACTAGCGGAAGGGGGTTGGCGCAGTATTTT. Amino acids: CASHTSGRGLAQYF.

At least ten counts were recorded for this clonotype. This chain uses TRBV11-2 with TRBJ1-2; D is possibly TRBD1 (5 bases). Trimming shortened V by 6 bases and J by 0 bases, and 14 bases separated the two germline ends. CDR1 is SGHAT and CDR2 is FQNNGV in the germline V gene. The CDR3 length is 15 residues. Written as DNA, the CDR3 is TGTGCCAGCAGTATAGGGGACGGGCCTAACTATGGCTACACCTTC. It encodes CASSIGDGPNYGYTF.

V usage is TRBV18 and J usage is TRBJ1-4; D gene ambiguous. Germline V gives CDR1 KGHSH, CDR2 LQKENI. The CDR3 length is 14 residues. Trimming left V 2 bases short and J 8 bases short, with 12 bases between. The CDR3 protein is CASSPVSGGEKLFF. In DNA, the CDR3 is TGTGCCAGCTCACCAGTCTCCGGTGGAGAAAAACTGTTTTTT.

This rearrangement joins TRBV19 to TRBJ1-5; no definite D call. With 2 bases removed from V and 4 bases from J, the gap between germline ends came to 3 bases. Per the germline V gene, CDR1 is LNHDA and CDR2 is SQIVND (reference sequence). This CDR3 is built from 12 residues. The CDR3 nucleotides are TGTGCCAGTAGTATAAAAAATCAGCCCCAGCATTTT. It translates to CASSIKNQPQHF.

This clonotype was observed at least ten times. V gene TRBV10-3 combines with J gene TRBJ2-1; D remains unclear. The CDR3 length is 13 residues. Germline V gene data show CDR1 as ENHRY and CDR2 as SYGVKD. The V end was cut by 6 bases, the J end by 8 bases, with 14 bases between. The CDR3 nucleotides read TGTGCCATCAGGCAGGCGGCGGTCGATGAGCAGTTCTTC. This translates into CAIRQAAVDEQFF.

The chain has TRBV7-8 and TRBJ2-5; no clear D gene. The J call may be mistaken, given a closer DNA end match to TRBJ2-1. The CDR3 has 17 amino acids. Germline V gene lookup returns CDR1 SGHVS and CDR2 FQNEAQ. CDR3: CASSSRRRKGFDNEQFF. The CDR3 DNA reads TGTGCCAGCAGCTCGCGAAGACGGAAGGGCTTTGACAATGAGCAGTTCTTC.

J is TRBJ2-1 and V is TRBV5-1, with 7 bases aligning to TRBD2. Germline CDR1 and CDR2: SGHRS and YFSETQ. V dropped 2 bases and J dropped 4; count of bases not matched to a gene: 3. The CDR3 consists of 14 residues. The CDR3 spells CASSFGTIYNEQFF. CDR3 nucleotides: TGCGCCAGCAGCTTCGGGACTATTTACAATGAGCAGTTCTTC.

This sequence joins TRBV2 and TRBJ2-7, with D possibly TRBD1 on 6 matching bases. The CDR3 is 14 amino acids. Per germline, CDR1 SNHLY and CDR2 FYNNEI. The ends were cut back, 6 bases at V and 2 bases at J, with 14 bases in the middle. This chain's CDR3 is CASSSGTTTYEQYF. The CDR3 coding sequence is TGTGCCAGCAGCTCCGGGACAACTACCTACGAGCAGTACTTC.

The rearrangement uses TRBV7-2 and TRBJ2-3; 12 nucleotides align to TRBD2. The germline CDR1 and CDR2 sequences are SGHTA and FQGNSA. V dropped 4 bases and J dropped 6; count of bases not matched to a gene: 8. The CDR3 spans 16 residues. CDR3 coding DNA: TGTGCCAGCAGCTCCCGACTAGCGGGAGTTGTGGATACGCAGTATTTT. Translated, it gives CASSSRLAGVVDTQYF.

This clonotype was seen more than once but under ten times. The rearrangement joins TRBV6-2 or TRBV6-3 to TRBJ2-1; TRBD2 agrees at 8 bases. The trim removed 5 bases at V and 5 bases at J, leaving 5 bases unmatched. Germline V gene sequence: CDR1 MNHEY, CDR2 SVGEGT. The CDR3 length is 14 residues. The CDR3 spells CASSPFSGNNEQFF. In DNA, the CDR3 is TGTGCCAGCAGTCCATTTAGCGGGAACAATGAGCAGTTCTTC.

This clonotype occurred many times. The rearrangement joins TRBV10-3 to TRBJ1-1; D is uncertain. The CDR3 extends over 13 amino acids. V was pared by 8 bases and J by 1 base, with 11 bases between. In germline, CDR1 is ENHRY, CDR2 SYGVKD. The CDR3 region has the DNA TGTGCCATCCTCTCGCAGCAGAACACTGAAGCTTTCTTT. This sequence encodes CAILSQQNTEAFF.

The V call is TRBV19, the J call TRBJ2-7; TRBD1 matches at 8 bases. Germline CDR1 reads LNHDA; CDR2 reads SQIVND (reference sequence). Unmatched junction bases numbered 7, after V lost 7 bases and J lost 2 bases. The CDR3 is 14 residues long. The CDR3: CASTTGQATYEQYF. For the CDR3, the DNA is TGTGCCAGTACCACGGGACAGGCCACCTACGAGCAGTACTTC. Full variable domain (missing parts from reference TRBV19 and TRBJ2-7): DGGITQSPKYLFRKEGQNVTLSCEQNLNHDAMYWYRQDPGQGLRLIYYSQIVNDFQKGDIAEGYSVSREKKESFPLTVTSAQKNPTAFYLCASTTGQATYEQYFGPGTRLTVT.

The table lists this clonotype with a few counts. The chain combines TRBV28 with TRBJ1-3; possibly TRBD1 for D (5 bases). Germline values: CDR1 MDHEN, CDR2 SYDVKM. With 5 bases removed from V and 5 bases from J, the gap between germline ends came to 16 bases. The CDR3 is made up of 15 amino acids. In DNA, the CDR3 is TGTGCCAGCAGTACCCTTCCGCAGGGAAGAAACACCATATATTTT. It codes for CASSTLPQGRNTIYF. The full variable domain, in which reference TRBV28 and TRBJ1-3 provide the parts outside the CDR3, is DVKVTQSSRYLVKRTGEKVFLECVQDMDHENMFWYRQDPGLGLRLIYFSYDVKMKEKGDIPEGYSVSREKKERFSLILESASTNQTSMYLCASSTLPQGRNTIYFGEGSWLTVV.

This clonotype was seen a handful of times. The V gene is TRBV6-1, the J gene TRBJ1-5; 9 nucleotides match TRBD1. The CDR3 consists of 15 residues. With V trimmed by 5 bases and J by 7 bases, 9 bases remained unmatched. CDR1 is MNHNS, CDR2 SASEGT, per germline. CDR3 sequence reads: CASSTTGGLRQPQHF. In nucleotides, the CDR3 is TGTGCCAGCAGTACCACAGGGGGCTTGAGACAGCCCCAGCATTTT.

This clonotype was counted ten times or more. The chain couples TRBV7-3 to TRBJ2-1; TRBD2 agrees at 7 bases. The CDR3 contains 15 residues. V lost 5 bases to trimming and J lost 5 bases; unmatched junction nucleotides: 9. The germline V gene encodes CDR1 SGHTA and CDR2 FQGTGA. Written as DNA, the CDR3 is TGTGCCAGCAGCCCACTGCCCGGACTAGACAATGAGCAGTTCTTC. It is translated as CASSPLPGLDNEQFF.

This clonotype appeared many times. The chain recombines TRBV5-1 with TRBJ2-7; TRBD2 agrees at 7 bases. This CDR3 spans 15 amino acids. Germline V gene sequence: CDR1 SGHRS, CDR2 YFSETQ. With 4 bases clipped from V and 6 bases from J, the junction kept 13 bases outside the gene matches. CDR3 amino acids: CASSGGGAPRGEQYF. The CDR3 DNA reads TGCGCCAGCAGCGGGGGAGGGGCGCCCCGGGGCGAGCAGTACTTC.

This clonotype was recorded at least ten times. This rearrangement joins TRBV7-9 to TRBJ2-7; 10 nucleotides line up with TRBD1. This CDR3 is built from 13 residues. J lost 3 bases, V lost 9 bases, and 5 bases had no gene match. Germline V gene data show CDR1 as SEHNR and CDR2 as FQNEAQ (reference sequence). The CDR3 bases are TGTGCCAGTGGCGGGACAGGGGACTACGAGCAGTACTTC. This gives the protein CASGGTGDYEQYF.

This clonotype was recorded many times. The chain is built from TRBV19 and TRBJ1-1; the D gene is possibly TRBD1 (6 bases). The CDR3 is 15 residues long. Germline CDR1 is LNHDA and CDR2 is SQIVND (reference sequence). Trimming pared 3 bases from V and 0 bases from J, leaving 11 bases between. CDR3 region: CASSILQGLNTEAFF. The CDR3, as DNA: TGTGCCAGTAGTATTTTACAGGGATTGAACACTGAAGCTTTCTTT.

The sample holds a few counts of this clonotype. The chain joins TRBV24-1 to TRBJ2-5, with D uncertain. This CDR3 contains 14 residues. The V and J ends lost 6 bases and 5 bases respectively, with 15 bases between them. Germline V gene lookup returns CDR1 KGHDR and CDR2 SFDVKD. CDR3 amino acids: CATSSGQVQETQYF. The CDR3 region has the DNA TGTGCCACCAGTTCCGGCCAGGTTCAGGAGACCCAGTACTTC.

This clonotype appeared many times. The CDR3 region has the DNA TGTGCCAGCAGCTTAATCAGGGGGGGTACCTTCTACGAGCAGTACTTC. Translation gives CASSLIRGGTFYEQYF. The genes are TRBV7-8 and TRBJ2-7; either TRBD1 or TRBD2 may supply D (7 bases each). V lost 2 bases and J 3 bases, leaving 17 bases between the germline ends. The CDR3 consists of 16 residues. Germline V gives CDR1 SGHVS, CDR2 FQNEAQ.

This chain uses TRBV6-2 or TRBV6-3 with TRBJ1-5; D is possibly TRBD1 (5 bases). The CDR3 covers 16 residues. Germline V lookup: CDR1 MNHEY, CDR2 SVGEGT. Trimming left V 5 bases short and J 1 base short, with 15 bases between. The CDR3: CASSDGRVRSNQPQHF. CDR3 coding DNA: TGTGCCAGCAGTGACGGCAGGGTGAGGAGCAATCAGCCCCAGCATTTT.

This clonotype was picked up many times. Written as DNA, the CDR3 is TGTGCCAGCAGTTCCGCGGGCGGCTACACCTTC. Protein: CASSSAGGYTF. The V gene is TRBV7-2, the J gene TRBJ1-2; D is uncertain. Germline lookup yields CDR1 SGHTA and CDR2 FQGNSA. The length of the CDR3 is 11 residues. V was cut by 6 bases and J by 8 bases, with 10 bases left in between.

The chain combines TRBV7-9 with TRBJ2-1, with 9 bases identical to TRBD1. The CDR3 consists of 17 residues. V gave up 5 bases and J gave up 0 bases; unmatched junction bases: 8. Looked up from germline, CDR1 is SEHNR and CDR2 is FQNEAQ (reference sequence). The CDR3 region is CASSPAGTGSSYNEQFF. In DNA, the CDR3 is TGTGCCAGCAGCCCCGCCGGGACAGGGAGCTCCTACAATGAGCAGTTCTTC.

V gene TRBV19 combines with J gene TRBJ2-3, with 8 positions matching TRBD2. CDR3 size: 19 residues. V gave up 4 bases and J gave up 1 base; unmatched junction bases: 16. CDR1 is LNHDA and CDR2 is SQIVND in the germline V gene (reference sequence). The CDR3 protein is CASSRKPGTSLSGTDTQYF. CDR3 sequence (DNA): TGTGCCAGTAGTAGGAAACCCGGGACTAGTTTAAGTGGCACAGATACGCAGTATTTT.

The sample holds many counts of this clonotype. The V gene is TRBV27, the J gene TRBJ2-3; TRBD1 agrees at 7 bases. Germline V lookup: CDR1 MNHEY, CDR2 SMNVEV (reference sequence). This CDR3 has 12 residues. With 7 bases clipped from V and 8 bases from J, the junction kept 6 bases outside the gene matches. The CDR3 bases are TGTGCCAGCACCCCAGGGGGACGTACGCAGTATTTT. Encoded protein: CASTPGGRTQYF.

To note about this clonotype: A read error is possible here, since a much larger clone lies one base away. Likely a read error: the CDR3 ends without its conserved phenylalanine or tryptophan. This chain connects TRBV6-2 or TRBV6-3 to TRBJ1-6; 8 bases agree with TRBD1. From germline, CDR1 is MNHEY and CDR2 SVGEGT. The CDR3 contains 14 residues. Germline trimming cut 6 bases from V and 8 bases from J; bases unmatched to any gene: 6. CDR3 DNA sequence: TGTGCCAGCAGCCCGGGACAGGCCTATTCACCCCTCCACTCT. As protein: CASSPGQAYSPLHS.

Many counts were recorded for this clonotype. The chain joins TRBV29-1 to TRBJ2-5, with D tentatively TRBD1 (6 bases). The germline gives CDR1 SQVTM, CDR2 ANQGSEA. V was clipped by 6 bases and J by 5 bases, with 16 bases between them. This CDR3 region has 13 residues. CDR3 nucleotide sequence: TGCAGCGTGGGTTATACAGGGATTGAGACCCAGTACTTC. Translation gives CSVGYTGIETQYF.

The chain joins TRBV25-1 to TRBJ2-1, with TRBD2 as a possible D gene (7 bases). The CDR3 has 13 residues. Germline CDR1 is MGHDK and CDR2 is SYGVNS. V dropped 1 base and J dropped 10 bases, with 11 bases sitting between them. This CDR3 reads CASSEWGGKEQFF. The DNA for the CDR3 is TGTGCCAGCAGTGAATGGGGGGGCAAGGAGCAGTTCTTC.